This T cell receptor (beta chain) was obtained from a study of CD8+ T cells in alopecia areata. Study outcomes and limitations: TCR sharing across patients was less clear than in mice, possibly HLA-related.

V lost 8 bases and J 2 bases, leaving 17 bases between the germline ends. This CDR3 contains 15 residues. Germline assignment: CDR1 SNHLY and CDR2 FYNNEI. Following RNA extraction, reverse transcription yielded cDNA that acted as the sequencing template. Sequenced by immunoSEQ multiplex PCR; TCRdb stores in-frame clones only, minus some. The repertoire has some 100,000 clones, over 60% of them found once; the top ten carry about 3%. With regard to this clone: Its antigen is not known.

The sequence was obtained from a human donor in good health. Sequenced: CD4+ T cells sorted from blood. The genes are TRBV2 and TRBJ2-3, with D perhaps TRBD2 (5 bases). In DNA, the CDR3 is TGTGCCAGCGAGGGTGGCTGGGATTTCACAGATACGCAGTATTTT. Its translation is CASEGGWDFTDTQYF.